A single T cell receptor beta chain is shown here with its context. The CDR3 covers 17 residues. Germline trimming cut 1 base from V and 2 bases from J; bases unmatched to any gene: 8. Germline V lookup: CDR1 SGHTA, CDR2 FQGNSA. The data were taken from a study of T cell changes during pregnancy in multiple sclerosis. Measured with immunoSEQ multiplex PCR; TCRdb has only the in-frame clones, and not every one. The sample records 50,000 to 60,000 clones, about 91% being singletons. The rearrangement joins TRBV7-2 to TRBJ2-5; the match to TRBD1 covers 9 bases. The source is a female donor with multiple sclerosis, enrolled in a pregnancy study. The material sequenced was CD4+ T cells from peripheral blood mononuclear cells, taken in the first trimester of pregnancy. The CDR3 sequence is CASSLGTGGVEQETQYF. The CDR3 DNA sequence: TGTGCCAGCAGCTTAGGAACAGGGGGCGTGGAACAAGAGACCCAGTACTTC.